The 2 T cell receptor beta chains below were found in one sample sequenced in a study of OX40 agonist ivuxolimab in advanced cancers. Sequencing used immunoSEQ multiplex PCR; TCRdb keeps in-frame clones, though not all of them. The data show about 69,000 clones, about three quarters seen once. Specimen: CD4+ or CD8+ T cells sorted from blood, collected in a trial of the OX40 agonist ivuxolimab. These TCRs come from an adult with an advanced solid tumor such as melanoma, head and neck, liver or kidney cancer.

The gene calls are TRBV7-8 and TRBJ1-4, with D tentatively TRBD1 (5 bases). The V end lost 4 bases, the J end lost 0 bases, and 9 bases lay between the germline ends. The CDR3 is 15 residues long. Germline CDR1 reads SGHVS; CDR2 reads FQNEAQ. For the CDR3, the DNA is TGTGCCAGCAGCTGGGACGATGCAACTAATGAAAAACTGTTTTTT. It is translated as CASSWDDATNEKLFF.

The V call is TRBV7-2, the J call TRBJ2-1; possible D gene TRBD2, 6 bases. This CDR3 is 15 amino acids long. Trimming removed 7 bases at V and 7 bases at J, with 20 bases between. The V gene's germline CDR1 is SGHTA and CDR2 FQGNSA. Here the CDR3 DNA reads TGTGCCAGCACCCCTCGTCCCGGGGGAGAGAATGAGCAGTTCTTC. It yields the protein CASTPRPGGENEQFF.